The source of this T cell receptor beta chain is a study of blood T cell repertoires in COVID-19. In the original processing: Reference gene primer amplification yielded estimated nucleated cell counts. Profiling relied on immunoSEQ multiplex PCR, and the TCRdb table lists in-frame clones only, not all of them. V, J and clone size derive from that table, while D and trimming were established from the DNA sequence. The sample shows roughly 150,000 clones, 70% to 90% of them seen only once. The CDR3 spans 14 residues. The J segment lost 2 bases and the V segment lost 6 bases, leaving 7 bases of the junction unmatched. Germline CDR1 is SGHNT and CDR2 is YYREEE (reference sequence).

The specimen sequenced was peripheral blood. This chain joins TRBV5-4 and TRBJ2-7; 8 bases line up with TRBD1. This receptor was obtained from a man between 60 and 75 years old with acute or convalescent COVID-19. CDR3 sequence reads: CASTNRDRTYEQYF. The CDR3 nucleotides are TGTGCCAGCACTAATCGGGACAGGACCTACGAGCAGTACTTC.